This TCR beta chain was observed in a study of STAT5B mutations in CD4+ large granular lymphocyte leukemia. Whole-study context: CD8+ depletion followed by anti-CD4 microbead selection was applied to cryopreserved cells.

Only in-frame clones appear in the TCRdb table, and some are missing; sequencing was by immunoSEQ multiplex PCR. The sample holds fewer than 5,000 clones, about 80% seen once. The receptor was isolated from a man in his 70s with CD4+ T-cell large granular lymphocyte leukemia. The sequenced sample consisted of PBMCs.

Here the CDR3 reads CASSRWTGGMNTEAFF. The CDR3 nucleotides read TGTGCCAGCAGCCGATGGACAGGGGGGATGAACACTGAAGCTTTCTTT. The chain recombines TRBV11-2 with TRBJ1-1, with 10 bases matching TRBD1. Germline V gene data show CDR1 as SGHAT and CDR2 as FQNNGV. The J segment lost 0 bases and the V segment lost 5 bases, leaving 6 bases of the junction unmatched. This CDR3 region has 16 residues.